The entry below describes one T cell receptor beta chain. Its specificity is not known. This may arise from a read error, as a much more abundant clone is one base away. The CDR3 loop spans 17 amino acids. This sample stems from a study of tumor-infiltrating lymphocytes in primary liver carcinoma. The wider study: Resecting the tumor surgically was how the patients' primary liver carcinoma was treated.

Study results and limitations: Whereas tumor region pairs overlapped more, tumor-adjacent and tumor-blood pairs overlapped less. Relative to blood, tumors carried a significantly larger fraction of the repertoire in their top 250 clones (p = 0.039).

RNA was extracted from whole blood without cell sorting, alongside germline DNA. A constant-region primer served to make TCR beta cDNA from roughly 500 ng total RNA. ARM-PCR, slightly modified, supplied the TCR beta libraries through three nested multiplex PCR rounds. Two initial PCR rounds of approximately 10 cycles each paired TRBV1-TRBV30 forward primers with a C-beta reverse primer. TCRdb processed the multiplex PCR reads anew with MiXCR; each CDR3 protein has one entry. The sample holds approximately 300,000 distinct CDR3 sequences, more than 55% seen once. Sequenced input: peripheral blood. This TCR was recovered from a man aged 35 to 55 with primary liver carcinoma and hepatitis B virus infection. The rearrangement links TRBV12-3 or TRBV12-4 to TRBJ2-2; TRBD1 aligns across 7 bases. CDR3 coding DNA: TGTACCAGCATTACCCCTCGGACAGGCCACGTGGGAGGGGAGCTGTTTTTT. Its translation: CTSITPRTGHVGGELFF.